Shown below are 19 T cell receptor beta chains from a single sample sequenced in a study of cytotoxic CD8 clonotypes in ibrutinib-treated CLL. The data were produced by immunoSEQ multiplex PCR, yet TCRdb's version contains in-frame clones alone and is incomplete. Of roughly 330,000 clones in the sample, under 70% are singletons; the top ten hold roughly 6%. This material consisted of PBMCs, taken after 36 months of ibrutinib treatment. Receptors originate from a human donor with chronic lymphocytic leukemia.

V usage is TRBV2 and J usage is TRBJ2-7, with 7 bases matching TRBD1. From germline, CDR1 is SNHLY and CDR2 FYNNEI. This CDR3 is 12 amino acids long. Trimming at V came to 10 bases and at J to 4 bases, leaving 7 bases not matched to a gene. The CDR3 is CATRQGRYEQYF. In nucleotides, the CDR3 is TGTGCCACCAGACAGGGACGATACGAGCAGTACTTC.

Worth noting for this clone: A much larger clone differs by one base, so this may be a read error. At the DNA level, this CDR3 is encoded by other sequences in the same sample as well. In nucleotides, the CDR3 is TGTGCCAGCAGCTCGACCTACGAGCAGTACTTC. Its protein product is CASSSTYEQYF. The genes are TRBV7-9 and TRBJ2-7; no definite D call. Germline CDR1 SEHNR, CDR2 FQNEAQ (reference sequence). The CDR3 is 11 amino acids. V was cut by 4 bases and J by 2 bases, with 3 bases left in between.

The genes are TRBV15 and TRBJ1-2, with D perhaps matching TRBD1 (6 bases). The CDR3 length is 15 residues. The germline CDR1 and CDR2 sequences are LNHNV and YYDKDF (reference sequence). Trimming took off 0 bases at V and 6 bases at J, with 14 bases between the two ends. CDR3 in DNA: TGTGCCACCAGCAGAGATTTACACCCAGGGGATGGCTACACCTTC. This sequence encodes CATSRDLHPGDGYTF.

The chain joins TRBV2 to TRBJ1-5, with 8 positions matching TRBD1. This CDR3 has 16 amino acids. Germline trimming cut 6 bases from V and 4 bases from J; bases unmatched to any gene: 11. Germline CDR1 is SNHLY and CDR2 is FYNNEI. The CDR3 loop is CASSGPGTGPNQPQHF. The CDR3 region has the DNA TGTGCCAGCAGCGGCCCCGGGACAGGACCTAATCAGCCCCAGCATTTT.

Note on this clone: In the same sample, other DNA sequences code for this CDR3. The CDR3 loop is CASSQGTGPYEQYF. The CDR3 DNA reads TGCGCCAGCAGCCAAGGGACAGGACCCTACGAGCAGTACTTC. The chain joins TRBV4-3 to TRBJ2-7, with 7 bases fitting TRBD1. The CDR3 is 14 amino acids. Germline assignment: CDR1 LGHNA and CDR2 YSLEER. Trimming cost V 1 base and J 2 bases; bases outside gene matches: 2.

This rearrangement joins TRBV9 to TRBJ2-3; 8 nucleotides match TRBD2. With V trimmed by 1 base and J by 3 bases, 7 bases remained unmatched. This CDR3 contains 16 residues. In germline, CDR1 is SGDLS, CDR2 YYNGEE. The DNA for the CDR3 is TGTGCCAGCAGCGTATCAGCGGGGGCTTTGACAGATACGCAGTATTTT. Its protein is CASSVSAGALTDTQYF.

The rearrangement joins TRBV10-2 to TRBJ2-7; 12 bases are a match to TRBD1. CDR1 is WSHSY, CDR2 SAAADI, per germline. The CDR3 extends over 14 amino acids. V dropped 5 bases and J dropped 6; count of bases not matched to a gene: 5. Written as DNA, the CDR3 is TGCGCCAGCAGTATGGGACAGGGGGCTGGCGAGCAGTACTTC. Translating it yields CASSMGQGAGEQYF.

The chain employs TRBV6-5 and TRBJ1-2, with a possible D match to TRBD1 (6 bases). The ends were cut back, 6 bases at V and 7 bases at J, with 21 bases in the middle. Looked up from germline, CDR1 is MNHEY and CDR2 is SVGAGI. The length of the CDR3 is 15 residues. CDR3 in amino acids: CASRTQGMRGSGYTF. CDR3 DNA: TGTGCCAGCAGGACACAGGGAATGAGGGGGAGTGGCTACACCTTC.

This clone was counted a few times. V and J are TRBV2 and TRBJ2-5; D is perhaps TRBD2 (5 bases). This CDR3 contains 15 residues. The germline CDR1 and CDR2 sequences are SNHLY and FYNNEI. Trimming took 8 bases from V and 5 from J, leaving 21 bases between them. For the CDR3, the DNA is TGTGCCAGCCAAGCGGTACCCCAAGTTCTGGAGACCCAGTACTTC. Encoded protein: CASQAVPQVLETQYF. The entire variable domain, with the rest obtained from reference TRBV2 and TRBJ2-5, is as follows: EPEVTQTPSHQVTQMGQEVILRCVPISNHLYFYWYRQILGQKVEFLVSFYNNEISEKSEIFDDQFSVERPDGSNFTLKIRSTKLEDSAMYFCASQAVPQVLETQYFGPGTRLLVL.

The rearrangement links TRBV11-3 to TRBJ1-1, with no clear D. The CDR3 is 13 residues long. The V end was cut by 4 bases, the J end by 1 base, with 7 bases between. Per the germline V gene, CDR1 is SGHNT and CDR2 is YENEEA. CDR3 in amino acids: CASSSYTNTEAFF. Here the CDR3 DNA reads TGTGCCAGCAGCTCTTACACGAACACTGAAGCTTTCTTT. The full variable domain, completed using reference TRBV11-3 and TRBJ1-1, is EAGVVQSPRYKIIEKKQPVAFWCNPISGHNTLYWYLQNLGQGPELLIRYENEEAVDDSQLPKDRFSAERLKGVDSTLKIQPAELGDSAVYLCASSSYTNTEAFFGQGTRLTVV.

The rearrangement uses TRBV7-8 and TRBJ2-2, with 7 bases that match TRBD2. J was trimmed by 6 bases and V by 3 bases; bases with no gene match: 7. The CDR3 is made up of 15 amino acids. The germline gives CDR1 SGHVS, CDR2 FQNEAQ. CDR3 sequence (DNA): TGTGCCAGCAGCTTTGGGAGGGGAAGATCCGGGGAGCTGTTTTTT. It specifies CASSFGRGRSGELFF. Together with reference TRBV7-8 and TRBJ2-2, the CDR3 gives the full variable domain: GAGVSQSPRYKVAKRGQDVALRCDPISGHVSLFWYQQALGQGPEFLTYFQNEAQLDKSGLPSDRFFAERPEGSVSTLKIQRTQQEDSAVYLCASSFGRGRSGELFFGEGSRLTVL.

The chain has TRBV27 and TRBJ1-2; maybe TRBD1 (5 bases). The CDR3 runs 17 residues. V lost 0 bases and J 2 bases, leaving 16 bases between the germline ends. From germline, CDR1 is MNHEY and CDR2 SMNVEV (reference sequence). The CDR3 sequence is CASSLSFSMGRNYGYTF. The CDR3 bases are TGTGCCAGCAGTTTATCGTTTTCGATGGGACGGAACTATGGCTACACCTTC.

The chain employs TRBV7-8 and TRBJ2-7, with D possibly being TRBD2 (6 bases). CDR3 length: 16 residues. Between the trimmed V and J ends, which lost 5 bases and 2 bases, there was a span of 19 bases. The germline gives CDR1 SGHVS, CDR2 FQNEAQ. The CDR3 spells CASSKRVGAVTYEQYF. CDR3 in DNA: TGTGCCAGCAGCAAGCGGGTGGGAGCGGTTACCTACGAGCAGTACTTC.

This clone has just a few counts. The CDR3 nucleotides are TGTGCCATCAGCCCGGGCCCCGAGGGTGGCTACACCTTC. Translating it yields CAISPGPEGGYTF. The V call is TRBV10-3, the J call TRBJ1-2; the D is unclear. V lost 6 bases to trimming and J lost 7 bases, with 15 bases between them. Germline CDR1 and CDR2: ENHRY and SYGVKD. The CDR3 runs to 13 residues.

The chain has TRBV25-1 and TRBJ2-1; 9 bases align to TRBD1. Germline V gene sequence: CDR1 MGHDK, CDR2 SYGVNS. The CDR3 is 18 residues long. V trimming: 3 bases; J trimming: 7 bases; junction bases outside the gene matches: 16. CDR3 nucleotides: TGTGCCAGCAGTGATAGTGGCATCTGGACAGGGGTGGTTAATGAGCAGTTCTTC. This translates into CASSDSGIWTGVVNEQFF.

This chain connects TRBV29-1 to TRBJ1-2, with D unresolved. The CDR3 sequence is 11 residues long. CDR1 SQVTM and CDR2 ANQGSEA come from the germline V gene. The V end was cut by 3 bases, the J end by 1 base, with 3 bases between. CDR3 nucleotide sequence: TGCAGCGTTGAGGGTAACTATGGCTACACCTTC. It codes for CSVEGNYGYTF.

The V gene is TRBV7-2, the J gene TRBJ2-3, with TRBD1 as a possible D gene (5 bases). Germline CDR1 reads SGHTA; CDR2 reads FQGNSA. V was pared by 3 bases and J by 5 bases, with 18 bases between. The CDR3 is made up of 16 amino acids. The CDR3 here is CASSFLGMQGLDTQYF. CDR3 bases: TGTGCCAGCAGCTTCCTTGGTATGCAGGGCCTAGATACGCAGTATTTT. Looking up the rest from reference TRBV7-2 and TRBJ2-3 gives the full variable domain: GAGVSQSPSNKVTEKGKDVELRCDPISGHTALYWYRQSLGQGLEFLIYFQGNSAPDKSGLPSDRFSAERTGGSVSTLTIQRTQQEDSAVYLCASSFLGMQGLDTQYFGPGTRLTVL.

This clone was seen a few times. J is TRBJ2-3 and V is TRBV13; no reliable D call. This CDR3 region has 13 residues. V lost 2 bases, J lost 1 base, and 4 bases lay in between. CDR1 PRHDT and CDR2 FYEKMQ come from the germline V gene (reference sequence). In DNA, the CDR3 is TGTGCCAGCAGCTTACGCGGCACAGATACGCAGTATTTT. It is translated as CASSLRGTDTQYF.

The chain couples TRBV7-2 to TRBJ2-7, with 7 nucleotides matching TRBD2. V lost 5 bases, J lost 6 bases, and 10 bases stayed unmatched. The CDR3 spans 14 residues. Germline CDR1 reads SGHTA; CDR2 reads FQGNSA. CDR3 DNA: TGTGCCAGCAGCCCCCCGATAGCGGGCGCCGAGCAGTACTTC. It yields the protein CASSPPIAGAEQYF.